The 13 T cell receptor beta chains listed next were all sequenced from one sample in a study of lymphopenia after photon versus proton radiotherapy. Method: immunoSEQ multiplex PCR; TCRdb's copy keeps in-frame clones and lacks some. Of tens of thousands of clones listed, roughly 87% are singletons. The material sequenced was peripheral blood, taken from a patient treated with proton-based radiotherapy. The receptors come from a woman aged 70 to 79 with pancreatic cancer. Some clones in this sample may be carry-over from other donors' samples.

The J gene is TRBJ2-5, the V gene TRBV28; 13 nucleotides agree with TRBD2. CDR1 and CDR2 from the germline V gene are MDHEN and SYDVKM. Trimming at V came to 6 bases and at J to 5 bases, leaving 6 bases not matched to a gene. The CDR3 spans 15 residues. CDR3 sequence reads: CASSIGTSGTETQYF. The CDR3 DNA reads TGTGCCAGCAGCATCGGGACTAGCGGGACGGAGACCCAGTACTTC.

V is TRBV29-1 and J is TRBJ2-1; 9 nucleotides align to TRBD2. The CDR3 spans 18 residues. The germline V gene has CDR1 SQVTM and CDR2 ANQGSEA. The V segment lost 7 bases and the J segment 0 bases; nucleotides outside the gene matches: 16. The CDR3 protein is CSALPGGRATSSYNEQFF. The CDR3 bases are TGCAGCGCACTACCGGGCGGGAGGGCCACAAGCTCCTACAATGAGCAGTTCTTC.

The chain couples TRBV18 to TRBJ2-2; D is unresolved. In germline, CDR1 is KGHSH, CDR2 LQKENI. The germline V and J ends were trimmed by 2 bases and 1 base, with 17 bases remaining between them. This CDR3 is built from 18 residues. The DNA of the CDR3 is TGTGCCAGCTCACCAGAGTTCTCGGTACGGAAGAACACCGGGGAGCTGTTTTTT. Protein product: CASSPEFSVRKNTGELFF. The whole variable domain, remainder taken from reference TRBV18 and TRBJ2-2, is NAGVMQNPRHLVRRRGQEARLRCSPMKGHSHVYWYRQLPEEGLKFMVYLQKENIIDESGMPKERFSAEFPKEGPSILRIQQVVRGDSAAYFCASSPEFSVRKNTGELFFGEGSRLTVL.

The chain employs TRBV7-2 and TRBJ2-2; no firm D call. CDR3 length equals 13 residues. The germline V and J ends were trimmed by 1 base and 7 bases, with 7 bases remaining between them. Germline V gene sequence: CDR1 SGHTA, CDR2 FQGNSA. CDR3 amino acids: CASSLDFGGELFF. In DNA, the CDR3 is TGTGCCAGCAGCTTAGATTTTGGCGGGGAGCTGTTTTTT.

The J gene is TRBJ1-1, the V gene TRBV27, with D unresolved. V was pared by 6 bases and J by 9 bases, with 11 bases between. This CDR3 has 11 residues. Germline V gene lookup returns CDR1 MNHEY and CDR2 SMNVEV (reference sequence). Here the CDR3 reads CASRDYSKAFF. The CDR3 DNA sequence: TGTGCCAGCAGAGACTACAGTAAAGCTTTCTTT.

This CDR3 reads CASLDRVANTEAFF. DNA for the CDR3: TGTGCCAGCTTAGACAGGGTCGCGAACACTGAAGCTTTCTTT. The chain has TRBV2 and TRBJ1-1; 7 bases agree with TRBD1. V lost 8 bases and J lost 1; bases outside the gene matches: 7. The CDR3 consists of 14 residues. Germline values: CDR1 SNHLY, CDR2 FYNNEI. The whole variable domain, remainder taken from reference TRBV2 and TRBJ1-1, is EPEVTQTPSHQVTQMGQEVILRCVPISNHLYFYWYRQILGQKVEFLVSFYNNEISEKSEIFDDQFSVERPDGSNFTLKIRSTKLEDSAMYFCASLDRVANTEAFFGQGTRLTVV.

The J gene is TRBJ2-1, the V gene TRBV6-5, with D maybe TRBD2 (5 bases). The germline V gene has CDR1 MNHEY and CDR2 SVGAGI. The CDR3 has 11 amino acids. The V and J ends lost 2 bases and 12 bases respectively, with 8 bases between them. The CDR3 bases are TGTGCCAGCAGTTACGGGAGTGTGCAGTTCTTC. Its translation is CASSYGSVQFF.

The chain employs TRBV19 and TRBJ1-5; 7 bases map to TRBD1. With V trimmed by 5 bases and J by 7 bases, 8 bases remained unmatched. Per the germline V gene, CDR1 is LNHDA and CDR2 is SQIVND (reference sequence). The CDR3 runs 14 residues. The CDR3 spells CASSERQGVQPQHF. For the CDR3, the DNA is TGTGCCAGTAGTGAACGACAGGGAGTCCAGCCCCAGCATTTT.

This clone was detected only once. The V gene is TRBV7-2, the J gene TRBJ2-1; unclear D gene. The CDR3 is 13 residues long. CDR1 is SGHTA and CDR2 is FQGNSA in the germline V gene. V lost 2 bases, J lost 8 bases, and 10 bases lay in between. The CDR3 reads CASSLSGGDEQFF. The CDR3 DNA is TGTGCCAGCAGCTTATCTGGTGGGGATGAGCAGTTCTTC.

This chain links TRBV9 with TRBJ1-3, with D uncertain. The length of the CDR3 is 13 residues. Germline V gene sequence: CDR1 SGDLS, CDR2 YYNGEE. Trimming took off 4 bases at V and 0 bases at J, with 5 bases between the two ends. As DNA, the CDR3 is TGTGCCAGCAGCCCCGTCTCTGGAAACACCATATATTTT. Protein sequence: CASSPVSGNTIYF.

The DNA for the CDR3 is TGTGCCAGCGGGCTAGCGGGAGTCAATGAGCAGTTCTTC. Its protein product is CASGLAGVNEQFF. This sequence joins TRBV7-2 and TRBJ2-1; TRBD2 aligns across 10 bases. The CDR3 has 13 residues. CDR1 and CDR2 from the germline V gene are SGHTA and FQGNSA. Trimming removed 8 bases from V and 6 bases from J; junction bases left unmatched: 4.

The chain uses TRBV15 and TRBJ2-3; D perhaps matches TRBD1 (7 bases). Per the germline V gene, CDR1 is LNHNV and CDR2 is YYDKDF (reference sequence). The CDR3 contains 18 residues. Trimming took 2 bases from V and 0 from J, leaving 18 bases between them. Written as DNA, the CDR3 is TGTGCCACCAGCAGATCTTGGAGGGGGCCGACAAGCACAGATACGCAGTATTTT. This encodes CATSRSWRGPTSTDTQYF.

The CDR3 here is CASSLPGQTTDTQYF. As DNA, the CDR3 is TGTGCCAGCTCACTCCCGGGACAGACCACAGATACGCAGTATTTT. The chain joins TRBV18 to TRBJ2-3, with 7 positions matching TRBD1. CDR3 length: 15 residues. Germline lookup yields CDR1 KGHSH and CDR2 LQKENI. The V gene end was trimmed by 4 bases and the J gene end by 2 bases; junction bases not matched to a gene: 6.